This T cell receptor (beta chain) was sequenced for a study of cytomegalovirus exposure and HLA in healthy donors. Whole-study findings and limits: In a later analysis, common viral pathogens appeared linked to several of the most significant clusters. A later analysis, which compared TCR beta chains of equal frequency, found the HLA-associated ones more clonally expanded.

V lost 6 bases, J lost 5 bases, and 22 bases stayed unmatched. Germline lookup yields CDR1 MGHRA and CDR2 YSYEKL. The CDR3 runs 20 residues. The PCR contained 60 Vbeta and 13 Jbeta primers. Profiled with immunoSEQ multiplex PCR; TCRdb holds only in-frame clones, not every one. The sample holds some 43,000 clones. About this clone: The antigen is undetermined.

This chain connects TRBV4-1 to TRBJ2-5; TRBD2 matches at 12 bases. The sequencing input was PBMCs. The source is a woman in her twenties or thirties in good health and CMV-seronegative. The CDR3 sequence: CASSLTPGSPSGRAEETQYF. The DNA of the CDR3 is TGCGCCAGCAGTCTCACCCCGGGTAGTCCTAGCGGGAGGGCCGAGGAGACCCAGTACTTC.